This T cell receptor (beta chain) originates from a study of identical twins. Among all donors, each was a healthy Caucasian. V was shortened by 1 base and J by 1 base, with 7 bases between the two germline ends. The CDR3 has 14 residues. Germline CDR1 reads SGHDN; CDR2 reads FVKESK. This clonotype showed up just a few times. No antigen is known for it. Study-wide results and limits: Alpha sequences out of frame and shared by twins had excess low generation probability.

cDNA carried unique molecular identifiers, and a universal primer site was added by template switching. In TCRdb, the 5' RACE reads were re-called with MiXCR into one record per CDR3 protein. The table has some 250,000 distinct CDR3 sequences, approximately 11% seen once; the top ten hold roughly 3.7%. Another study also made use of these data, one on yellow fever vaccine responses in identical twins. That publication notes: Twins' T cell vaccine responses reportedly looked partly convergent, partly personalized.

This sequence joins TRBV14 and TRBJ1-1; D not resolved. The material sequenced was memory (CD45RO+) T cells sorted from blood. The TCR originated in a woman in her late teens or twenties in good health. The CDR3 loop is CASSQGFANTEAFF. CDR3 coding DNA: TGTGCCAGCAGCCAAGGGTTCGCGAACACTGAAGCTTTCTTT.